This TCR beta chain was sequenced for a study of blood T cell repertoires in COVID-19. The wider study: From T cells, B-cell-depleted T cells, or PBMCs came the material, which was cDNA or gDNA.

The study drew participants aged about 18 to 95 years from some 23 US areas. As handled by the study authors: Estimation of nucleated cell counts relied on the amplification of reference gene primers. Libraries were prepared by immunoSEQ multiplex PCR; TCRdb keeps only in-frame clonotypes and omits some of them. V and J calls and clone size come straight from that table; D and trimming were deduced from the DNA. Of some 230,000 clones listed, roughly nine tenths were seen once; the top ten hold over 3%. The length of the CDR3 is 15 residues. Germline V gene lookup returns CDR1 SEHNR and CDR2 FQNEAQ (reference sequence). After removal of 2 bases from V and 8 bases from J, the junction contained 8 bases not matched to a gene.

V usage is TRBV7-9 and J usage is TRBJ2-1, with TRBD2 matching over 8 bases. Sequencing was done on a sample of PBMCs or T cells enriched from blood (not recorded which). The TCR comes from a woman under 30 in a cohort exposed to, infected with or recovered from COVID-19 (not recorded which). CDR3 in DNA: TGTGCCAGCAGCTTAAGCGGGGGCCCCGGGGATGAGCAGTTCTTC. Translation gives CASSLSGGPGDEQFF.